The present T cell receptor beta chain was sequenced within a study of blood T cell repertoires in COVID-19. This table comes from immunoSEQ multiplex PCR, and its TCRdb copy is limited to in-frame clones, with some not included. The data show about 63,000 clones, roughly 80% seen once. The CDR3 sequence is 14 residues long. Deletions cut 6 bases from V and 1 base from J, with 12 bases between. Germline-derived CDR1 and CDR2 are MRHNA and SNTAGT. V is TRBV6-4 and J is TRBJ1-1; unclear D gene. The sample was PBMCs or T cells enriched from blood (not recorded which). The clonotype was recovered from a woman aged 35 to 49 with acute COVID-19. For the CDR3, the DNA is TGTGCCAGCAGAAGATCTACAGAGAACACTGAAGCTTTCTTT. This encodes CASRRSTENTEAFF.